This TCR beta chain was identified during a study of early T cells in non-severe SARS-CoV-2 infection. The wider study: From unsorted whole blood, bulk RNA was sequenced, and the chains remained unpaired.

On this clonotype: Its target is not known.

With V trimmed by 7 bases and J by 9 bases, 9 bases remained unmatched. Germline V gives CDR1 SNHLY, CDR2 FYNNEI. The CDR3 sequence is 13 residues long. Individual cDNA molecules each received unique molecular identifiers attached to them. TCRdb called the 5' RACE reads again in MiXCR, with one record for every CDR3 protein. Here the sample spans over 80,000 distinct CDR3 sequences, 13% to 15% being singletons. Points from the study as a whole: The matching step, a VDJdb search, favored anti-spike CD8 responses and missed private and CD4 specificities.

V usage is TRBV2 and J usage is TRBJ1-2; 9 bases are shared with TRBD1. Material: whole blood. This clonotype was obtained from an adult who was a healthcare worker with PCR-confirmed SARS-CoV-2 infection or an uninfected control (not recorded which). The DNA of the CDR3 is TGTGCCAGCACCCTATGGGGGACAGGGAGCTACACCTTC. This gives the protein CASTLWGTGSYTF. Full variable domain (rest looked up from reference TRBV2 and TRBJ1-2): EPEVTQTPSHQVTQMGQEVILRCVPISNHLYFYWYRQILGQKVEFLVSFYNNEISEKSEIFDDQFSVERPDGSNFTLKIRSTKLEDSAMYFCASTLWGTGSYTFGSGTRLTVV.